The entry below describes one TCR beta chain. Its antigen is not known. Trimming stripped 0 bases from V and 4 bases from J, with 4 bases between. Germline V gene lookup returns CDR1 SGHDN and CDR2 FVKESK. The CDR3 sequence is 13 residues long. Using viral peptide pools, the ViraFEST assay grew out antigen-specific CD4+ T cells prior to sequencing. Culture lasted about ten days before CD4+ T cell isolation. Subjects were given two BNT162b2 or mRNA-1273 vaccine doses. PBMC cultures contained 2 million or so cells per well, about 11 IU/ml IL-2 and 10 ug/ml peptides. The authors exchanged half the medium for IL-2 medium on days 3 and 7. This sample is part of a study of vaccination effects on CD4 cells after COVID-19. About the study: Researchers obtained post-vaccine samples at a median of 72 days past the second dose.

Points from the study as a whole: In the late period after vaccination, infection- and vaccine-induced clones contracted markedly.

The assay was immunoSEQ multiplex PCR, and TCRdb's table has in-frame clones only and misses some. The sample holds about 31,000 clones, over 70% seen once. The sequencing here drew on CD4+ T cells from PBMCs cultured with HCoV-229E spike peptides, taken after COVID-19 vaccination. The gene calls are TRBV14 and TRBJ1-3; D not resolved. This TCR came from a human donor who received a COVID-19 vaccine. Here the CDR3 DNA reads TGTGCCAGCAGCCAAGAATACGGAAACACCATATATTTT. Its translation: CASSQEYGNTIYF.